Described below is a single TCR beta chain sequence and its context. Its antigen is unknown. The data stem from a study of vaccination and CD4 T cells after COVID-19. About the research overall: Overlapping spike peptides from SARS-CoV-2, HCoV-NL63, HCoV-OC43 and HCoV-229E served to stimulate the cells.

Treatment reported: approximately 9-day PBMC culture with coronavirus spike peptide pools or control peptides (ViraFEST assay). Antigen-specific T cells were expanded with peptide pools by ViraFEST, and TCRs were then sequenced. Germline V gives CDR1 MNHNS, CDR2 SASEGT. The CDR3 contains 13 residues. V dropped 6 bases and J dropped 1; count of bases not matched to a gene: 2. Cultured CD4+ T cell DNA was sequenced using the Oncomine TCR Beta short-read assay. TCRdb re-called the PCR reads through MiXCR, storing one row per CDR3 protein. The table has around 20,000 distinct CDR3 sequences, 47% seen once.

The receptor was derived from a human donor with COVID-19. V and J are TRBV6-1 and TRBJ1-2; 7 nucleotides match TRBD1. The sample was cultured CD4+ T cells from blood. The CDR3: CASRTGLNYGYTF. The CDR3 DNA follows: TGTGCCAGCAGGACAGGGCTTAACTATGGCTACACCTTC.